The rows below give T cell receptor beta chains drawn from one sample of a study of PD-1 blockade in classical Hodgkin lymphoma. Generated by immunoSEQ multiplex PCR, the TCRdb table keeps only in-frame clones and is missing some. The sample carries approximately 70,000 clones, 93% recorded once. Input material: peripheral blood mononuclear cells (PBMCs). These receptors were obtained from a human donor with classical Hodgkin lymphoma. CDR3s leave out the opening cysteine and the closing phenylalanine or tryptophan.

CDR3aa: ASSPGLAGGTRDTQY
v_gene: TRBV9

CDR3aa: ASSHRTWDTEAF
v_gene: TRBV7-9

CDR3aa: ASTERGGGTDTQY
v_gene: TRBV6-5

CDR3aa: ASSPQGQPNTEAF
v_gene: TRBV18

CDR3aa: ASSFRETNTGELF
v_gene: TRBV7-8

CDR3aa: AISESGAGGNTEAF
v_gene: TRBV10-3

CDR3aa: ASSSSGYT
v_gene: TRBV28

CDR3aa: ASKRDVNSPLH
v_gene: TRBV6-5

CDR3aa: ASSYLGPSEQY
v_gene: TRBV28

CDR3aa: ASSLERDFSGNTIY
v_gene: TRBV7-2

CDR3aa: ASLPSGTANTEAF
v_gene: TRBV6-5

CDR3aa: ACRTPGTGNQPQH
v_gene: TRBV30

CDR3aa: ASSETAGAGDTQY
v_gene: TRBV2

CDR3aa: AIRPTGGRGNTEAF
v_gene: TRBV10-3

CDR3aa: ASSSFGGGGVVNQPQH
v_gene: TRBV27

CDR3aa: ASTPTGRSSYNSPLH
v_gene: TRBV19

CDR3aa: ASSLMGLREDTQY
v_gene: TRBV11-3

CDR3aa: ASRSAGGGSEQY
v_gene: TRBV27

CDR3aa: ASSLSGGSSYEQY
v_gene: TRBV5-5

CDR3aa: ASSTAGLNTEAF
v_gene: TRBV13

CDR3aa: ASSRMNPGQMEYGYT
v_gene: TRBV18

CDR3aa: ASSQDRDEQF
v_gene: TRBV4-1

CDR3aa: ASSGGAKNIQY
v_gene: TRBV7-2

CDR3aa: ASSRPAGGELFTDTQY
v_gene: TRBV18

CDR3aa: ASSQPGNSGNTIY
v_gene: TRBV7-6

CDR3aa: ASSLERIYEQY
v_gene: TRBV5-5

CDR3aa: ASREGMDTEAF
v_gene: TRBV6-1

CDR3aa: ASSYVQGQGGYEQY
v_gene: TRBV6-6

CDR3aa: AISVGQRGETQY
v_gene: TRBV10-3

CDR3aa: ASSFVLAGWDTGELF
v_gene: TRBV28

CDR3aa: ASSSFGEQY
v_gene: TRBV18

CDR3aa: ASSLTGRELF
v_gene: TRBV11-2

CDR3aa: AGEYSSGNTIY
v_gene: TRBV30

CDR3aa: ATSSSGFTEAF
v_gene: TRBV10-1

CDR3aa: ASSVGDEQY
v_gene: TRBV9

CDR3aa: ASSTGPGGPGNTIY
v_gene: TRBV4-3

CDR3aa: ASSNFQGGEAF
v_gene: TRBV9

CDR3aa: ASSVALGATNYGYT
v_gene: TRBV9

CDR3aa: ASSQSRTSGLRNEQF
v_gene: TRBV18

CDR3aa: ASSPGTGNEKLF
v_gene: TRBV7-9

CDR3aa: ASSLGRGSNQPQH
v_gene: TRBV5-6

CDR3aa: ASSSRPGQGGNQPQH
v_gene: TRBV7-2